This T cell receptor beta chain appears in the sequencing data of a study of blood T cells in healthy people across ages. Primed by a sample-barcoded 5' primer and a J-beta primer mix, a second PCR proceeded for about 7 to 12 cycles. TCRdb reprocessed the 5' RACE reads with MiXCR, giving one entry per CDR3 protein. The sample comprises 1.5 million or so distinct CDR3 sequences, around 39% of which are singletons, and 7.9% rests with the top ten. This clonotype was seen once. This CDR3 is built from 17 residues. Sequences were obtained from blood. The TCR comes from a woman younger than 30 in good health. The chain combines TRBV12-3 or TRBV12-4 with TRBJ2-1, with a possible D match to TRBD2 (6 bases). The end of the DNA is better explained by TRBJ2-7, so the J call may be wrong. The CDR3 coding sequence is TGTGCCAGCAGGGGGGGTTTAGGCGAGAGCTCCTACAATGAGCAGTACTTC. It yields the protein CASRGGLGESSYNEQYF.